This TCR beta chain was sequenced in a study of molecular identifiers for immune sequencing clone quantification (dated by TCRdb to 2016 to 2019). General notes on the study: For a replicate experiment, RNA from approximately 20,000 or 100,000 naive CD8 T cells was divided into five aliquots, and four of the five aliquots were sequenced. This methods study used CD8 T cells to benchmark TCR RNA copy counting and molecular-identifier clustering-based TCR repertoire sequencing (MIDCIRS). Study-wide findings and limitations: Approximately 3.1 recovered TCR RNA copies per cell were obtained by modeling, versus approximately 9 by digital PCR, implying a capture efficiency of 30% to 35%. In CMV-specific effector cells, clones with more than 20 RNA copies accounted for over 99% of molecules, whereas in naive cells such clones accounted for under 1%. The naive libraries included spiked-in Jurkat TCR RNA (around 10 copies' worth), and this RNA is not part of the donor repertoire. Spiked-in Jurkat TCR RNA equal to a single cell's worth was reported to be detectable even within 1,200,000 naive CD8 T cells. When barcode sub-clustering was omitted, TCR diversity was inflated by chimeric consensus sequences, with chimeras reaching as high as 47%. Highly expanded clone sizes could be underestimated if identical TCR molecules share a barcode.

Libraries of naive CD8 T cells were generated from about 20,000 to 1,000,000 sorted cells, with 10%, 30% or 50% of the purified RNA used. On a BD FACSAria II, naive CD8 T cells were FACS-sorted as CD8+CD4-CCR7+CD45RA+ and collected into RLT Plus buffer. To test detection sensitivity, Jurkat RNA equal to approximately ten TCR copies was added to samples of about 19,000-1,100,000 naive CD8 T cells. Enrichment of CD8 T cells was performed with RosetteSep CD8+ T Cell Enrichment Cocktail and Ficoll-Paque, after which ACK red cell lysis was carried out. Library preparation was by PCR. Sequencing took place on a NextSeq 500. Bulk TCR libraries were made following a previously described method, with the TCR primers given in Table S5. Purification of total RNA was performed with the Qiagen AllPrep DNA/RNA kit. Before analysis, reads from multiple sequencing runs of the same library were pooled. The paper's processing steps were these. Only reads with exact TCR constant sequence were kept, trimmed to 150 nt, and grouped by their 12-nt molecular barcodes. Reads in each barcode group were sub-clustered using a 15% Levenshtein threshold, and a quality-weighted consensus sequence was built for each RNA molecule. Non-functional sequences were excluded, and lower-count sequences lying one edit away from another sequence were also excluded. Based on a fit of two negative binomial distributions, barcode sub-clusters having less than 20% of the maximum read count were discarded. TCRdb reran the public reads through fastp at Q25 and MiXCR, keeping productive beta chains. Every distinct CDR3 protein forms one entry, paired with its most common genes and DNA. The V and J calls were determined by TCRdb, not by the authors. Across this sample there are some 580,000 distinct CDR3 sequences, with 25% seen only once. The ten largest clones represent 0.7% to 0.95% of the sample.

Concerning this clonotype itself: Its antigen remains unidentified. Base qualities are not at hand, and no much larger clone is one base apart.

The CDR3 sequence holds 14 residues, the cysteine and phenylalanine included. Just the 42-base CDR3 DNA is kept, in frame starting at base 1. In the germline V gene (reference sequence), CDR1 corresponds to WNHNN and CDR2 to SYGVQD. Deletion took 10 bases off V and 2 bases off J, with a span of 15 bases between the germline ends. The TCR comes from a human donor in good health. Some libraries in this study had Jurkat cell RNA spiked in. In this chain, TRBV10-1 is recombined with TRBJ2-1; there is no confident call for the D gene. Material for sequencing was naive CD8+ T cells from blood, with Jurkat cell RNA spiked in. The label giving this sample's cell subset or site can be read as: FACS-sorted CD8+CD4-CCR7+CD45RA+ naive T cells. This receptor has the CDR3 CATPMDGPYNEQFF. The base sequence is TGCGCCACCCCAATGGACGGGCCCTACAATGAGCAGTTCTTC.